A single sample gave rise to the 23 T cell receptor beta chains below, sequenced in a study of T cell responses to AZD1222 COVID-19 vaccine. Profiling relied on immunoSEQ multiplex PCR, and the TCRdb table lists in-frame clones only, not all of them. Of about 110,000 clones listed, around 84% are singletons. This material consisted of peripheral blood, taken on day 0 of AZD1222 vaccination. The receptor set was obtained from an adult in good health.

This chain links TRBV7-6 with TRBJ2-1, with 8 bases identical to TRBD2. Germline V lookup: CDR1 SGHVS, CDR2 FNYEAQ. The length of the CDR3 is 16 residues. The V gene end was trimmed by 3 bases and the J gene end by 2 bases; junction bases not matched to a gene: 6. CDR3 in amino acids: CASSFSGGDAYNEQFF. The CDR3 DNA reads as TGTGCCAGCAGCTTTTCCGGGGGGGACGCCTACAATGAGCAGTTCTTC.

V usage is TRBV5-1 and J usage is TRBJ1-2; perhaps TRBD1 as D (5 bases). Deletions cut 2 bases from V and 8 bases from J, with 13 bases between. This CDR3 spans 13 amino acids. Germline CDR1 is SGHRS and CDR2 is YFSETQ. The CDR3 loop reads CASSLGQGRGYTF. The CDR3 DNA reads as TGCGCCAGCAGCTTAGGGCAGGGTAGGGGCTACACCTTC.

The gene calls are TRBV11-2 and TRBJ1-2; the D gene is possibly TRBD1 (6 bases). Germline-derived CDR1 and CDR2 are SGHAT and FQNNGV. The CDR3 contains 13 residues. Trimming cost V 3 bases and J 5 bases, with 10 bases left between them. The CDR3 loop reads CASSLEGGYGYTF. CDR3 DNA: TGTGCCAGCAGCTTGGAGGGGGGGTATGGCTACACCTTC. The whole variable domain, filled in from reference TRBV11-2 and TRBJ1-2, reads EAGVAQSPRYKIIEKRQSVAFWCNPISGHATLYWYQQILGQGPKLLIQFQNNGVVDDSQLPKDRFSAERLKGVDSTLKIQPAKLEDSAVYLCASSLEGGYGYTFGSGTRLTVV.

The gene calls are TRBV7-2 and TRBJ1-1; D call uncertain. V was clipped by 6 bases and J by 0 bases, with 23 bases between them. Germline CDR1 SGHTA, CDR2 FQGNSA. The length of the CDR3 is 18 residues. The DNA for the CDR3 is TGTGCCAGCAGACTCTCTGAAGGTAGAATAGAAATGAACACTGAAGCTTTCTTT. This translates into CASRLSEGRIEMNTEAFF.

The chain carries TRBV7-6 and TRBJ1-1; D is unresolved. V was cut by 0 bases and J by 1 base, with 6 bases left in between. CDR1 is SGHVS, CDR2 FNYEAQ, per germline. The length of the CDR3 is 14 residues. In DNA form, the CDR3 reads TGTGCCAGCAGCTTAGCGCAGGAGAACACTGAAGCTTTCTTT. This translates into CASSLAQENTEAFF.

This clone was observed a handful of times. The J gene is TRBJ1-4, the V gene TRBV3-1 (or the pseudogene TRBV3-2); D possibly corresponds to TRBD1 (5 bases). V was pared by 3 bases and J by 5 bases, with 7 bases between. The CDR3 contains 13 residues. Germline CDR1 and CDR2: LGHDT and YNNKEL (reference sequence). CDR3 amino acids: CASSQTANEKLFF. CDR3 DNA sequence: TGTGCCAGCAGCCAGACAGCGAATGAAAAACTGTTTTTT.

J is TRBJ2-5 and V is TRBV4-3; TRBD1 matches 10 bases. This CDR3 spans 17 amino acids. V trimming: 1 base; J trimming: 2 bases; junction bases outside the gene matches: 7. Per the germline V gene, CDR1 is LGHNA and CDR2 is YSLEER. The CDR3 DNA reads TGCGCCAGCAGCCAAGGAAAAAGGACAGGGGGACAAGAGACCCAGTACTTC. Protein product: CASSQGKRTGGQETQYF.

V and J are TRBV7-9 and TRBJ2-4; TRBD1 is a possible D gene (6 bases). Germline-derived CDR1 and CDR2 are SEHNR and FQNEAQ (reference sequence). This CDR3 is 15 amino acids long. V dropped 5 bases and J dropped 8 bases, with 19 bases sitting between them. The CDR3 loop is CASSPAFIEGDIQYF. Written as DNA, the CDR3 is TGTGCCAGCAGCCCGGCGTTCATCGAGGGGGACATTCAGTACTTC.

V usage is TRBV18 and J usage is TRBJ2-4; D may be TRBD1 (6 bases). The germline CDR1 and CDR2 sequences are KGHSH and LQKENI. The CDR3 loop spans 16 amino acids. The V and J ends lost 3 bases and 1 base respectively, with 13 bases between them. The CDR3 loop reads CASSPRDRSAKNIQYF. CDR3 sequence (DNA): TGTGCCAGCTCACCGCGAGACAGGTCGGCCAAAAACATTCAGTACTTC.

This sequence joins TRBV7-2 and TRBJ1-4; D is possibly TRBD1 (5 bases). Germline V gene lookup returns CDR1 SGHTA and CDR2 FQGNSA. There are 15 residues in the CDR3. V lost 1 base and J 7 bases, leaving 13 bases between the germline ends. This chain's CDR3 is CASSLGWGIGEKLFF. Written as DNA, the CDR3 is TGTGCCAGCAGCTTAGGCTGGGGGATTGGTGAAAAACTGTTTTTT.

The CDR3 here is CASSQLGQSDEKLFF. Here the CDR3 DNA reads TGTGCCAGCAGCCAACTGGGACAGTCGGATGAAAAACTGTTTTTT. The V call is TRBV4-2, the J call TRBJ1-4, with 7 bases fitting TRBD1. The CDR3 totals 15 residues. Germline V gene sequence: CDR1 LGHNA, CDR2 YNFKEQ. Trimming took 2 bases from V and 6 from J; bases not matched to a gene: 6.

V and J are TRBV19 and TRBJ1-2, with D perhaps TRBD1 (6 bases). The CDR3 loop spans 14 amino acids. Deletions cut 10 bases from V and 0 bases from J, with 15 bases between. Germline values: CDR1 LNHDA, CDR2 SQIVND (reference sequence). CDR3 bases: TGTGCCATAGGGGCAGGGGTCTCTAACTATGGCTACACCTTC. It codes for CAIGAGVSNYGYTF.

This sequence joins TRBV7-2 and TRBJ2-5; D may match TRBD1 or TRBD2 (6 bases each). Germline CDR1 is SGHTA and CDR2 is FQGNSA. V dropped 5 bases and J dropped 4 bases, with 14 bases sitting between them. This CDR3 comprises 14 residues. This chain's CDR3 is CASSATGRGETQYF. CDR3 DNA: TGTGCCAGCAGCGCAACAGGGCGGGGAGAGACCCAGTACTTC. The complete variable domain, with remaining parts taken from reference TRBV7-2 and TRBJ2-5, reads GAGVSQSPSNKVTEKGKDVELRCDPISGHTALYWYRQSLGQGLEFLIYFQGNSAPDKSGLPSDRFSAERTGGSVSTLTIQRTQQEDSAVYLCASSATGRGETQYFGPGTRLLVL.

The gene calls are TRBV28 and TRBJ1-5; 7 bases agree with TRBD1. V dropped 6 bases and J dropped 1; count of bases not matched to a gene: 6. The CDR3 is made up of 15 amino acids. The germline V gene has CDR1 MDHEN and CDR2 SYDVKM. The CDR3 DNA follows: TGTGCCAGCAGCCCCAGGGGGGGGAGCAATCAGCCCCAGCATTTT. The encoded protein is CASSPRGGSNQPQHF.

The chain links TRBV7-3 to TRBJ2-2; D unclear. CDR1 SGHTA and CDR2 FQGTGA come from the germline V gene. The CDR3 runs to 12 residues. V gave up 5 bases and J gave up 6 bases, with 7 bases separating them. The CDR3 DNA reads TGTGCCAGCAGCCCCTACTCCGGGGAGCTGTTTTTT. It yields the protein CASSPYSGELFF.

V and J are TRBV5-1 and TRBJ1-6; the match to TRBD1 covers 8 bases. Looked up from germline, CDR1 is SGHRS and CDR2 is YFSETQ. Germline trimming cut 4 bases from V and 3 bases from J; bases unmatched to any gene: 6. The CDR3 runs to 16 residues. CDR3 residues: CASSLGQGGYNSPLHF. CDR3 bases: TGCGCCAGCAGCCTCGGACAGGGTGGCTATAATTCACCCCTCCACTTT.

V usage is TRBV7-9 and J usage is TRBJ1-2; TRBD1 agrees at 7 bases. Germline lookup yields CDR1 SEHNR and CDR2 FQNEAQ (reference sequence). J gave up 2 bases and V 3 bases, and 9 bases lay outside the gene matches. This CDR3 spans 16 amino acids. The CDR3 DNA sequence: TGTGCCAGCAGCTTTTATTCGGGACAGATAAACTATGGCTACACCTTC. It yields the protein CASSFYSGQINYGYTF.

This chain uses TRBV30 with TRBJ2-7; D unclear. From germline, CDR1 is GTSNPN and CDR2 SVGIG (reference sequence). The CDR3 consists of 12 residues. The germline V and J ends were trimmed by 2 bases and 2 bases, with 7 bases remaining between them. CDR3 in DNA: TGTGCCTGGAGTAAGGAGACCTACGAGCAGTACTTC. It is translated as CAWSKETYEQYF.

The chain joins TRBV28 to TRBJ2-5, with D perhaps assigned TRBD1 or TRBD2 (5 bases each). Germline V lookup: CDR1 MDHEN, CDR2 SYDVKM. The CDR3 loop spans 14 amino acids. V dropped 6 bases and J dropped 7 bases, with 18 bases sitting between them. This CDR3 is CASSPGTASATQYF. In nucleotides, the CDR3 is TGTGCCAGCAGCCCCGGGACGGCCTCGGCGACCCAGTACTTC.

The chain uses TRBV28 and TRBJ1-5; D is unclear. Germline V lookup: CDR1 MDHEN, CDR2 SYDVKM. This CDR3 comprises 12 residues. With 4 bases removed from V and 6 bases from J, the gap between germline ends came to 7 bases. The CDR3, as DNA: TGTGCCAGCAGTTCCTCATCTCAGCCCCAGCATTTT. It is translated as CASSSSSQPQHF.

Written as DNA, the CDR3 is TGTGCCACCAGCGCCGGGGTAGGCAATCAGCCCCAGCATTTT. Translated, it gives CATSAGVGNQPQHF. The rearrangement links TRBV24-1 to TRBJ1-5; no clear D gene. V lost 7 bases and J 2 bases, leaving 11 bases between the germline ends. Germline assignment: CDR1 KGHDR and CDR2 SFDVKD. This CDR3 is built from 14 residues.

Here the CDR3 reads CAWSELGNGYTF. The DNA for the CDR3 is TGTGCCTGGAGTGAATTAGGGAATGGCTACACCTTC. The V call is TRBV30, the J call TRBJ1-2; D gene ambiguous. Germline values: CDR1 GTSNPN, CDR2 SVGIG (reference sequence). The CDR3 consists of 12 residues. The V gene lost 1 base and the J gene lost 6 bases, with 9 bases spanning the gap.

This CDR3 reads CASSSFGTFYNSPLHF. For the CDR3, the DNA is TGTGCCAGCAGCTCCTTCGGGACCTTCTATAATTCACCCCTCCACTTT. The gene calls are TRBV6-6 and TRBJ1-6; possibly TRBD1 for D (5 bases). This CDR3 is built from 16 residues. V gave up 6 bases and J gave up 3 bases, with 15 bases separating them. From germline, CDR1 is MNHNY and CDR2 SVGAGI (reference sequence).